This T cell receptor (beta chain) was identified in a study of T cells in Graves' hyperthyroidism and ophthalmopathy. Trimming cost V 1 base and J 4 bases, with 16 bases left between them. The CDR3 has 16 residues. Germline loops: CDR1 SGHRS, CDR2 YFSETQ. The sample holds a few counts of this clonotype. TCR beta CDR3 region amplification was performed from RNA transcripts. Carried out on the TCR CDR3, a first-round RT-PCR used the HTBI primer set. TCRdb reprocessed the multiplex PCR reads via MiXCR and lists one record per CDR3 protein. The sample lists fewer than 400,000 distinct CDR3 sequences, 20% to 25% occurring once.

This clonotype was obtained from a man in his fifties with Graves' hyperthyroidism. This sequence joins TRBV5-1 and TRBJ2-3, with D possibly matching TRBD2 (7 bases). The sample taken for sequencing was blood. CDR3 in amino acids: CASSLFIQGGPDTQYF. The CDR3 DNA sequence: TGCGCCAGCAGCTTGTTCATACAGGGAGGGCCAGATACGCAGTATTTT.